The source of this T cell receptor (beta chain) is a study of CD8+CD57+ T cells in acquired aplastic anemia. Whoever was chosen for sequencing had shown CD8+CD57+ cell expansion by flow cytometry. Each of the patients presented with severe acquired aplastic anemia. Profiling of TCR beta VDJ combinations and CDR3 sequences used genomic DNA as template. MiXCR, applied by TCRdb to the reads, yields one record per CDR3 protein. The profile shows about 220,000 distinct CDR3 sequences, around half of them singletons. Trimming took off 3 bases at V and 4 bases at J, with 12 bases between the two ends. Germline CDR1 ENHRY, CDR2 SYGVKD. The CDR3 length is 15 residues. This clonotype was detected a few times.

This clonotype was sampled from a human donor with aplastic anemia. Material for sequencing was sorted CD4+, CD8+, or CD8+CD57+ T cells (not recorded which) from PBMCs. The chain links TRBV10-3 to TRBJ1-4, with a tentative D call TRBD1 (5 bases). CDR3 in amino acids: CAISDRGRGNEKLFF. The CDR3 region has the DNA TGTGCCATCAGTGATAGGGGACGGGGTAATGAAAAACTGTTTTTT.